Listed below are T cell receptor beta chains from one sample, sequenced in a study of cytomegalovirus exposure and HLA in healthy donors. The data were produced by immunoSEQ multiplex PCR, yet TCRdb's version contains in-frame clones alone and is incomplete. The sample lists about 73,000 clones, 67% occurring once. The sequenced material came from PBMCs. These receptors were collected from a woman between 45 and 60 years old in good health and CMV-seropositive. CDR3s include the opening cysteine and the closing phenylalanine or tryptophan. D genes are given only for firm matches. Size is omitted from some rows. Given values are once, few, many or a class for expanded clones.

v_gene	j_gene	d_gene	abundance	CDR3aa	CDR3nt
TRBV9	TRBJ1-5	-	few	CASSVAGSPEGPQHF	TGTGCCAGCAGCGTAGCGGGGTCCCCCGAGGGGCCCCAGCATTTT
TRBV27	TRBJ1-2	TRBD1	-	CASSQGDSPWGYTF	TGTGCCAGCAGTCAAGGGGACAGCCCTTGGGGCTACACCTTC
TRBV7-9	TRBJ1-1	-	-	CASSLSGAGTEAFF	TGTGCCAGCAGCTTGTCAGGGGCGGGCACTGAAGCTTTCTTT
TRBV4-2	TRBJ2-1	-	-	CASSQEVGGGYNEQFF	TGTGCCAGCAGCCAAGAAGTCGGGGGAGGTTACAATGAGCAGTTCTTC
TRBV19	TRBJ1-5	-	-	CASGGYQPQHF	TGTGCCAGTGGGGGGTATCAGCCCCAGCATTTT
TRBV5-6	TRBJ1-2	TRBD1	-	CASSPFGDRGSYGYTF	TGTGCCAGCAGCCCATTTGGGGACAGGGGAAGCTATGGCTACACCTTC
TRBV7-3	TRBJ1-2	-	-	CASSSSPGIGGYTF	TGTGCCAGCAGCTCATCGCCGGGGATTGGTGGCTACACCTTC
TRBV5-1	TRBJ2-3	TRBD1	-	CASSSGQRTDTQYF	TGCGCCAGCAGCTCGGGACAGCGCACAGATACGCAGTATTTT
TRBV7-9	TRBJ1-6	-	-	CASSPSAGAPLHF	TGTGCCAGCAGCCCGTCGGCGGGAGCACCCCTCCACTTT
TRBV7-6	TRBJ1-3	-	-	CASSLEAGGGNTIYF	TGTGCCAGCAGCTTAGAGGCAGGAGGAGGAAACACCATATATTTT
TRBV9	TRBJ2-3	TRBD2	few	CASSVNGGASDTQYF	TGTGCCAGCAGCGTAAACGGGGGGGCGTCAGATACGCAGTATTTT
TRBV10-3	TRBJ2-7	-	few	CAISESQVYEQYF	TGTGCCATCAGTGAGTCTCAGGTCTACGAGCAGTACTTC
TRBV19	TRBJ1-1	-	-	CASKGVGTEAFF	TGTGCCAGTAAGGGGGTTGGGACTGAAGCTTTCTTT
TRBV9	TRBJ2-5	TRBD2	few	CASSVGLARETQYF	TGTGCCAGCAGCGTAGGACTAGCACGAGAGACCCAGTACTTC
TRBV4-1	TRBJ1-1	TRBD1	-	CASSQDLGQGTWEAFF	TGCGCCAGCAGCCAAGATCTGGGACAGGGGACTTGGGAAGCTTTCTTT
TRBV7-8	TRBJ2-5	-	-	CASSTTPQGETQYF	TGTGCCAGCAGCACAACCCCACAGGGAGAGACCCAGTACTTC
TRBV5-1	TRBJ2-1	-	once	CASSLGADYYNEQFF	TGCGCCAGCAGCTTGGGGGCGGACTACTACAATGAGCAGTTCTTC
TRBV9	TRBJ1-1	TRBD1	few	CASSVVGQGGTEAFF	TGTGCCAGCAGCGTAGTGGGACAGGGGGGGACTGAAGCTTTCTTT
TRBV4-1	TRBJ2-1	-	-	CASSQDWGRSYNEQFF	TGCGCCAGCAGCCAAGATTGGGGCCGCTCCTACAATGAGCAGTTCTTC
TRBV13	TRBJ1-4	TRBD1	-	CASSLAGGQLNEKLFF	TGTGCCAGCAGCTTAGCCGGGGGACAGCTTAATGAAAAACTGTTTTTT
TRBV13	TRBJ2-7	-	-	CASSLASGSAYEQYF	TGTGCCAGCAGCTTAGCATCAGGGTCTGCCTACGAGCAGTACTTC
TRBV5-1	TRBJ2-1	TRBD2	few	CASSLVSGGSDEQFF	TGCGCCAGCAGCTTGGTCAGCGGGGGGAGCGATGAGCAGTTCTTC
TRBV11-1	TRBJ1-2	TRBD1	-	CASSSQSLQGASYGYTF	TGTGCCAGCAGCTCCCAGAGCCTACAGGGGGCGAGCTATGGCTACACCTTC
TRBV19	TRBJ1-1	-	-	CASSIDTDYPEAFF	TGTGCCAGTAGTATAGATACGGACTACCCTGAAGCTTTCTTT
TRBV10-2	TRBJ2-1	TRBD2	-	CASSRGTSGYNEQFF	TGCGCCAGCAGTCGTGGGACTAGCGGGTACAATGAGCAGTTCTTC
TRBV18	TRBJ2-5	TRBD2	-	CASSPPGLAGEETQYF	TGTGCCAGCTCACCACCCGGACTAGCGGGGGAAGAGACCCAGTACTTC
TRBV5-1	TRBJ2-3	-	-	CASRGAINTDTQYF	TGCGCCAGCAGAGGGGCCATCAACACAGATACGCAGTATTTT
TRBV10-1	TRBJ1-6	TRBD1	-	CASSQGQLNSPLHF	TGCGCCAGCAGCCAGGGACAGTTGAATTCACCCCTCCACTTT
TRBV19	TRBJ1-1	-	-	CASLVASGGTEAFF	TGTGCCAGCCTAGTGGCGTCAGGAGGAACTGAAGCTTTCTTT